This TCR beta chain emerged from a study of T cells after yellow fever vaccination. General observations from the study: When the response was secondary, it was weaker but reached its peak faster, day 5 versus 15. There was a small share of clonotypes that showed up in both the CD4 and CD8 compartments.

This clonotype was observed at least ten times. Its antigen is currently unknown. Germline V gene data show CDR1 as MNHNS and CDR2 as SASEGT. The CDR3 has 14 residues. The junction had 4 bases not matched to a gene; V was cut back by 3 bases and J by 4 bases. Generation of TCR cDNA used 5'RACE template switching (which added a universal primer site and UMIs). TCRdb re-called the 5' RACE reads with MiXCR, one entry per CDR3 protein. The sample lists a few hundred thousand distinct CDR3 sequences, 15% to 20% occurring once. The sequencing here drew on PBMCs, taken 15 days after the yellow fever booster vaccination. V gene TRBV6-1 combines with J gene TRBJ1-2; 8 bases are shared with TRBD1. This TCR was recovered from a man aged 30-40 years who received the YFV17D yellow fever vaccine. CDR3 DNA sequence: TGTGCCAGCAGTGATGGACAGGGAGGCTATGGCTACACCTTC. Its protein is CASSDGQGGYGYTF.